The 30 T cell receptor beta chains given below trace back to one sample, sequenced in a study of shared clonotypes between healthy human individuals. The method was immunoSEQ multiplex PCR; TCRdb's version includes in-frame clones alone and lacks a portion of them. Counted here are over 2 million clones, 85% to 95% occurring once; the ten biggest clones make up more than 0.1%. Sample: naive CD4+ T cells sorted from blood. The subset denotes: CD45RA+ positively selected. All receptors come from a man aged 18 to 29 in good health.

The genes are TRBV9 and TRBJ1-2, with no clear D. The CDR3 totals 13 residues. The germline V gene has CDR1 SGDLS and CDR2 YYNGEE. V was clipped by 3 bases and J by 5 bases, with 11 bases between them. The CDR3 reads CASSDPNTYGYTF. The CDR3 DNA reads as TGTGCCAGCAGCGACCCTAACACGTATGGCTACACCTTC.

The V call is TRBV7-2, the J call TRBJ1-5; D may be TRBD1 (6 bases). This CDR3 is built from 15 residues. V gave up 1 base and J gave up 4 bases, with 11 bases separating them. The germline V gene encodes CDR1 SGHTA and CDR2 FQGNSA. The CDR3: CASSLGTGLNQPQHF. CDR3 nucleotide sequence: TGTGCCAGCAGCTTAGGTACAGGGCTAAATCAGCCCCAGCATTTT.

This chain connects TRBV18 to TRBJ2-7, with D perhaps TRBD1 (6 bases). Germline V gene data show CDR1 as KGHSH and CDR2 as LQKENI. The V and J ends lost 2 bases and 4 bases respectively, with 15 bases between them. The CDR3 length is 15 residues. The CDR3 coding sequence is TGTGCCAGCTCACCAAGTCAGGGGTCGGGTTACGAGCAGTACTTC. Translation gives CASSPSQGSGYEQYF.

This chain links TRBV7-2 with TRBJ2-6, with D hard to call. The CDR3 runs to 16 residues. The V and J ends lost 4 bases and 0 bases respectively, with 10 bases between them. Germline V gives CDR1 SGHTA, CDR2 FQGNSA. CDR3: CASSSTHNSGANVLTF. CDR3 DNA: TGTGCCAGCAGCTCGACCCACAACTCTGGGGCCAACGTCCTGACTTTC.

The chain uses TRBV6-5 and TRBJ2-7, with D uncertain. The CDR3 has 14 residues. Germline assignment: CDR1 MNHEY and CDR2 SVGAGI. Trimming took off 4 bases at V and 6 bases at J, with 16 bases between the two ends. In DNA form, the CDR3 reads TGTGCCAGCAGTTCGACCGCACGGTCCATCGAGCAGTACTTC. Protein product: CASSSTARSIEQYF.

The chain recombines TRBV11-2 with TRBJ2-3, with TRBD1 matching 8 bases. This CDR3 is 17 amino acids long. Losses at the gene ends were 5 bases for V and 2 bases for J; bases not matched to a gene: 12. From germline, CDR1 is SGHAT and CDR2 FQNNGV. CDR3 sequence (DNA): TGTGCCAGCAGCATCTCCATCGGGACAGGTATCACAGATACGCAGTATTTT. It codes for CASSISIGTGITDTQYF.

The J gene is TRBJ1-2, the V gene TRBV6-1; D ambiguous. From germline, CDR1 is MNHNS and CDR2 SASEGT. Between the trimmed V and J ends, which lost 0 bases and 8 bases, there was a span of 7 bases. The CDR3 runs 12 residues. CDR3: CASSEAGRGYTF. The CDR3 DNA follows: TGTGCCAGCAGTGAAGCGGGCAGGGGCTACACCTTC.

The V and J genes are TRBV30 and TRBJ2-7; possibly TRBD1 for D (6 bases). The CDR3 sequence is 13 residues long. V was cut by 8 bases and J by 2 bases, with 16 bases left in between. Per germline, CDR1 GTSNPN and CDR2 SVGIG (reference sequence). The CDR3 reads CAGEDRTPYEQYF. The CDR3 bases are TGTGCCGGAGAAGACAGGACCCCCTACGAGCAGTACTTC.

A remark on this clone: The junction shows a germline mismatch at one end, possibly a read error. Other DNA sequences in the same sample also yield this CDR3. This rearrangement joins TRBV20-1 to TRBJ2-3; D not certain. CDR1 and CDR2 from the germline V gene are DFQATT and SNEGSKA (reference sequence). The CDR3 is 10 amino acids. CDR3 protein: CSARADTQYF. CDR3 bases: TGCAGTGCGAGAGCAGATACGCAGTATTTT.

The chain has TRBV21-1 and TRBJ2-1. TRBV21-1 is a documented pseudogene. The CDR3 extends over 16 amino acids. The CDR3 reads CDPGPNEKGTYNEQFF. The CDR3 DNA reads TGTGACCCCGGGCCAAATGAAAAGGGAACCTACAATGAGCAGTTCTTC.

The chain couples TRBV6-5 to TRBJ2-1; TRBD1 matches at 12 bases. Germline V CDR1 and CDR2: MNHEY, SVGAGI. V trimming: 5 bases; J trimming: 8 bases; junction bases outside the gene matches: 7. The CDR3 consists of 15 residues. The CDR3 protein is CASSKGQGAIYEQFF. DNA for the CDR3: TGTGCCAGCAGTAAGGGACAGGGGGCGATCTATGAGCAGTTCTTC.

The V and J genes are TRBV10-1 and TRBJ2-1, with 8 bases lining up with TRBD2. The CDR3 has 14 amino acids. Germline CDR1 and CDR2: WNHNN and SYGVQD (reference sequence). Trimming cost V 3 bases and J 6 bases; bases outside gene matches: 4. CDR3 bases: TGCGCCAGCAGTGAAACGGGGGGGCTCAATGAGCAGTTCTTC. Its translation: CASSETGGLNEQFF.

CDR3 loop: CASSEGRGTDLRGQYF. The CDR3 nucleotides are TGTGCCAGCAGTGAGGGAAGGGGGACAGACTTACGAGGGCAGTACTTC. The chain carries TRBV6-1 and TRBJ2-7; 7 bases fit TRBD1. Germline V gives CDR1 MNHNS, CDR2 SASEGT. Trimming took 3 bases from V and 9 from J; bases not matched to a gene: 17. The CDR3 contains 16 residues.

The chain has TRBV29-1 and TRBJ2-5, with unresolved D. CDR1 SQVTM and CDR2 ANQGSEA come from the germline V gene. The CDR3 is made up of 12 amino acids. The germline V and J ends were trimmed by 7 bases and 4 bases, with 13 bases remaining between them. Here the CDR3 reads CSARLGGETQYF. CDR3 coding DNA: TGCAGCGCCAGACTGGGCGGAGAGACCCAGTACTTC.

J is TRBJ1-2 and V is TRBV5-1; D is unclear. The CDR3 loop spans 13 amino acids. CDR1 and CDR2 from the germline V gene are SGHRS and YFSETQ. Trimming pared 4 bases from V and 3 bases from J, leaving 10 bases between. The CDR3 coding sequence is TGCGCCAGCAGCCCCACAGTAGACTATGGCTACACCTTC. It yields the protein CASSPTVDYGYTF.

CDR3 protein: CASSFSGLAGLGVNTEAFF. CDR3 DNA: TGTGCCAGCAGCTTCTCGGGGCTAGCTGGTCTAGGGGTGAACACTGAAGCTTTCTTT. The J gene is TRBJ1-1, the V gene TRBV7-9, with TRBD1 as a possible D gene (5 bases). This CDR3 comprises 19 residues. Deletions cut 3 bases from V and 0 bases from J, with 23 bases between. Per germline, CDR1 SEHNR and CDR2 FQNEAQ (reference sequence).

Regarding this clone: Within the sample, other DNA sequences also encode this same CDR3. V gene TRBV20-1 combines with J gene TRBJ2-5; D is unresolved. V was shortened by 1 base and J by 4 bases, with 4 bases between the two germline ends. Per germline, CDR1 DFQATT and CDR2 SNEGSKA (reference sequence). The CDR3 runs to 11 residues. The CDR3 DNA sequence: TGCAGTGCTAGAGTAAGAGAGACCCAGTACTTC. Protein: CSARVRETQYF.

V gene TRBV11-1 combines with J gene TRBJ2-3, with D possibly called TRBD1 or TRBD2 (5 bases each). The germline gives CDR1 SGHAT, CDR2 FQDESV (reference sequence). Trimming cost V 5 bases and J 5 bases, with 20 bases left between them. The length of the CDR3 is 16 residues. The CDR3 DNA reads TGTGCCAGCAGCCCCTTCGTGGGGACGGAGGAAGATACGCAGTATTTT. Residues: CASSPFVGTEEDTQYF.

This chain joins TRBV1 and TRBJ1-6; the D call of TRBD1 is as the table states it, not checked on the DNA. TRBV1 constitutes a pseudogene. The CDR3 extends over 16 amino acids. CDR3 in DNA: TGCACCAGCAGCCAATATGGGACAGGGGATAATTCACCCCTCCACTTT. This sequence encodes CTSSQYGTGDNSPLHF.

The chain employs TRBV5-6 and TRBJ1-2; D remains unclear. With 4 bases removed from V and 4 bases from J, the gap between germline ends came to 8 bases. The CDR3 extends over 12 amino acids. CDR1 SGHDT and CDR2 YYEEEE come from the germline V gene. This CDR3 is CASSVTSYGYTF. The CDR3, as DNA: TGTGCCAGCAGCGTTACGAGCTATGGCTACACCTTC.

This clone was detected only once. The chain uses TRBV5-6 and TRBJ1-3; no clear D gene. The CDR3 runs to 15 residues. V shed 4 bases and J shed 8 bases, with 19 bases lying between them. From germline, CDR1 is SGHDT and CDR2 YYEEEE. CDR3 bases: TGTGCCAGCAGCCCCGGTTCCCCCAGCGTGGACACCATATATTTT. It yields the protein CASSPGSPSVDTIYF.

The CDR3 is CASSEAPAGELFF. CDR3 DNA: TGTGCCAGCAGTGAAGCGCCCGCTGGGGAGCTGTTTTTT. The gene calls are TRBV2 and TRBJ2-2; no clear D gene. The CDR3 covers 13 residues. Germline V gene data show CDR1 as SNHLY and CDR2 as FYNNEI. V lost 0 bases, J lost 8 bases, and 7 bases lay in between.

The chain carries TRBV30 and TRBJ2-2; tentative D call: TRBD1 (6 bases). CDR1 and CDR2 (germline): GTSNPN, SVGIG (reference sequence). The CDR3 extends over 15 amino acids. V was pared by 2 bases and J by 2 bases, with 12 bases between. CDR3 sequence: CAWSYRQVNTGELFF. The CDR3 DNA follows: TGTGCCTGGAGTTATCGACAGGTCAACACCGGGGAGCTGTTTTTT. Full variable domain (remainder filled in from reference TRBV30 and TRBJ2-2): SQTIHQWPATLVQPVGSPLSLECTVEGTSNPNLYWYRQAAGRGLQLLFYSVGIGQISSEVPQNLSASRPQDRQFILSSKKLLLSDSGFYLCAWSYRQVNTGELFFGEGSRLTVL.

The chain employs TRBV5-6 and TRBJ2-1; no clear D. The V gene lost 6 bases and the J gene lost 5 bases, with 6 bases spanning the gap. Per the germline V gene, CDR1 is SGHDT and CDR2 is YYEEEE. The CDR3 spans 11 residues. CDR3 nucleotides: TGTGCCAGCACCTGGAACAATGAGCAGTTCTTC. Translation: CASTWNNEQFF.

CDR3 amino acids: CASSPRVNKEAFF. The CDR3 DNA is TGTGCCAGCAGCCCCCGCGTGAACAAAGAAGCTTTCTTT. This chain joins TRBV7-2 and TRBJ1-1, with D uncertain. The CDR3 loop spans 13 amino acids. V lost 5 bases, J lost 8 bases, and 15 bases lay in between. Germline V gene data show CDR1 as SGHTA and CDR2 as FQGNSA. Looking up the rest from reference TRBV7-2 and TRBJ1-1 gives the full variable domain: GAGVSQSPSNKVTEKGKDVELRCDPISGHTALYWYRQSLGQGLEFLIYFQGNSAPDKSGLPSDRFSAERTGGSVSTLTIQRTQQEDSAVYLCASSPRVNKEAFFGQGTRLTVV.

The J gene is TRBJ2-5, the V gene TRBV2; D is perhaps TRBD1 or TRBD2 (5 bases each). CDR3 size: 15 residues. Between the trimmed V and J ends, which lost 6 bases and 1 base, there was a span of 15 bases. Germline V gives CDR1 SNHLY, CDR2 FYNNEI. The CDR3 nucleotides are TGTGCCAGCAGAGCCTGGGAAGGGACCCAAGAGACCCAGTACTTC. As protein: CASRAWEGTQETQYF.

This chain joins TRBV6-1 and TRBJ2-7; unclear D gene. Trimming took off 2 bases at V and 2 bases at J, with 7 bases between the two ends. CDR1 and CDR2 from the germline V gene are MNHNS and SASEGT. The CDR3 is 13 amino acids. CDR3 sequence reads: CASSEPPTYEQYF. DNA of the CDR3: TGTGCCAGCAGTGAACCTCCTACCTACGAGCAGTACTTC.

CDR3 nucleotides: TGTGCCAGCAGTTTTTTACAGCGCGCCCTCTCCTACGAGCAGTACTTC. It codes for CASSFLQRALSYEQYF. The genes are TRBV28 and TRBJ2-7; no reliable D call. V was shortened by 3 bases and J by 0 bases, with 15 bases between the two germline ends. The CDR3 runs to 16 residues. Per germline, CDR1 MDHEN and CDR2 SYDVKM. The full variable domain, in which reference TRBV28 and TRBJ2-7 provide the parts outside the CDR3, is DVKVTQSSRYLVKRTGEKVFLECVQDMDHENMFWYRQDPGLGLRLIYFSYDVKMKEKGDIPEGYSVSREKKERFSLILESASTNQTSMYLCASSFLQRALSYEQYFGPGTRLTVT.

The V call is TRBV2, the J call TRBJ1-2; D is undetermined. Looked up from germline, CDR1 is SNHLY and CDR2 is FYNNEI. V lost 6 bases to trimming and J lost 8 bases, with 10 bases between them. This CDR3 spans 11 amino acids. Written as DNA, the CDR3 is TGTGCCAGCAGCCCTGGGCAAGGCTACACCTTC. Protein product: CASSPGQGYTF.

The rearrangement uses TRBV29-1 and TRBJ2-5; 7 bases match TRBD2. The CDR3 runs to 13 residues. V lost 3 bases, J lost 5 bases, and 6 bases stayed unmatched. CDR1 is SQVTM, CDR2 ANQGSEA, per germline. The CDR3 bases are TGCAGCGTTGAGAGTCAGGGAGGGGAGACCCAGTACTTC. This encodes CSVESQGGETQYF.